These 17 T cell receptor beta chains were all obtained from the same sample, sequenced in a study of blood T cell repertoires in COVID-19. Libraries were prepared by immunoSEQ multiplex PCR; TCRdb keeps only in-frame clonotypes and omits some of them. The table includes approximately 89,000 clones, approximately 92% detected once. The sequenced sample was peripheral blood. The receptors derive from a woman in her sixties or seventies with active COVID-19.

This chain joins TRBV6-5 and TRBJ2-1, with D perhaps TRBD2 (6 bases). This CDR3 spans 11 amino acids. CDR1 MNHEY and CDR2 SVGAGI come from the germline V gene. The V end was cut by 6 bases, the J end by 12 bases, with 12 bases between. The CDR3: CASSRLGRQFF. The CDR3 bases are TGTGCCAGCAGCCGACTAGGACGGCAGTTCTTC.

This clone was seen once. The CDR3, as DNA: TGTGCCAGCAGGAGGACAGCGAGTTCCTACGAGCAGTACTTC. Translated: CASRRTASSYEQYF. The V and J genes are TRBV7-2 and TRBJ2-7; the D gene is possibly TRBD1 (6 bases). V gave up 6 bases and J gave up 1 base, with 13 bases separating them. CDR1 and CDR2 (germline): SGHTA, FQGNSA. The CDR3 is made up of 14 amino acids.

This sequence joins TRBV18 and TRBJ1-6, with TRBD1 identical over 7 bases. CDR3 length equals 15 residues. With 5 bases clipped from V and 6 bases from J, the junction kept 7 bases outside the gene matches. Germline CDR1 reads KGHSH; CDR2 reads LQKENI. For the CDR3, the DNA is TGTGCCAGCTCAAGGGACAGCACGCTTAATTCACCCCTCCACTTT. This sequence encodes CASSRDSTLNSPLHF.

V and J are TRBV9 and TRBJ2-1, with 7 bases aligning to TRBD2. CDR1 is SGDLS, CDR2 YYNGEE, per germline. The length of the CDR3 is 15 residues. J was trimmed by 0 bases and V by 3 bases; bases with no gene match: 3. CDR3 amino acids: CASSAREGSYNEQFF. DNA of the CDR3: TGTGCCAGCAGCGCAAGGGAGGGCTCCTACAATGAGCAGTTCTTC.

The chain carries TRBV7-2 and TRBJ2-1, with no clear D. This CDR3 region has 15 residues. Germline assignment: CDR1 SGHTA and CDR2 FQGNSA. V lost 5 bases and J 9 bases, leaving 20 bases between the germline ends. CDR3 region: CASSNTPILGVEQFF. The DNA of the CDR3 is TGTGCCAGCAGCAACACTCCAATTCTCGGAGTTGAGCAGTTCTTC.

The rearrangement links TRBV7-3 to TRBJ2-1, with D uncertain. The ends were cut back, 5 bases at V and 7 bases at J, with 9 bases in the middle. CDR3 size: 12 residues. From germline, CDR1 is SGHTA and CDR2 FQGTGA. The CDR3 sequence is CASSPAGNEQFF. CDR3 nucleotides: TGTGCCAGCAGCCCCGCCGGGAATGAGCAGTTCTTC.

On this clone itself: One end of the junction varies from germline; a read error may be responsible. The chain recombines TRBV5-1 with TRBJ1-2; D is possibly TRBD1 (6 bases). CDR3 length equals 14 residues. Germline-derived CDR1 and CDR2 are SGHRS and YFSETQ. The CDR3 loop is CPSSQLGGGDGYTF. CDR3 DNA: TGCCCCAGCAGCCAGCTTGGGGGGGGCGATGGCTACACCTTC.

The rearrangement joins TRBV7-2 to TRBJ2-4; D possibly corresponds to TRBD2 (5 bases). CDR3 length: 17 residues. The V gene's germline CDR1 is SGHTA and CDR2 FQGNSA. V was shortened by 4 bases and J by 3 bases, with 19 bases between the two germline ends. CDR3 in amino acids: CASSYRGLLPGKNIQYF. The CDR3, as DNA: TGTGCCAGCAGCTACCGCGGACTCTTACCCGGCAAAAACATTCAGTACTTC.

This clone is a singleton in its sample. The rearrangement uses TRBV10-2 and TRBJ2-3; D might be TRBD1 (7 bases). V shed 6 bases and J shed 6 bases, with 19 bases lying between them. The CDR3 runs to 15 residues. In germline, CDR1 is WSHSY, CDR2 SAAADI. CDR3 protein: CASRHRGAGTDTQYF. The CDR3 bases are TGCGCCAGCAGGCACAGGGGAGCGGGTACTGATACGCAGTATTTT.

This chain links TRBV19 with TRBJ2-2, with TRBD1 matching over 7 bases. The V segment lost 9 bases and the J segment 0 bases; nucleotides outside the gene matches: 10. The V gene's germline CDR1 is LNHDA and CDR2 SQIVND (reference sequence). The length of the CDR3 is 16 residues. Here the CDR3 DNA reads TGTGCCAGCAATCGAGACAGGGTAACGAACACCGGGGAGCTGTTTTTT. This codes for CASNRDRVTNTGELFF.

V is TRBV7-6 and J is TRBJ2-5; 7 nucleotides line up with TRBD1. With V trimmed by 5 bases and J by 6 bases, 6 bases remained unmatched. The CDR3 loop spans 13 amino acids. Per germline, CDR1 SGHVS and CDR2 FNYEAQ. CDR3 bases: TGTGCCAGCAGCAGCCTGGACAGGAAGACCCAGTACTTC. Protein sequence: CASSSLDRKTQYF.

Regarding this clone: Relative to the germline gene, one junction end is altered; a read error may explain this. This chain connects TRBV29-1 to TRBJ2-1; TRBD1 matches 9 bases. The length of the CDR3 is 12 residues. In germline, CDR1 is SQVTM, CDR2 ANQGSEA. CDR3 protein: CSVEGQGFEQFF. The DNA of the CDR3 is TGCAGCGTGGAAGGACAGGGGTTTGAGCAGTTCTTC.

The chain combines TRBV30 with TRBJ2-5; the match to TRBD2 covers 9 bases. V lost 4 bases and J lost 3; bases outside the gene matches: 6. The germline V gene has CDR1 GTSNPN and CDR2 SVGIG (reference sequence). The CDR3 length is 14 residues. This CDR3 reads CAWTGLALEETQYF. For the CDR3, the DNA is TGTGCCTGGACAGGACTAGCGCTAGAAGAGACCCAGTACTTC.

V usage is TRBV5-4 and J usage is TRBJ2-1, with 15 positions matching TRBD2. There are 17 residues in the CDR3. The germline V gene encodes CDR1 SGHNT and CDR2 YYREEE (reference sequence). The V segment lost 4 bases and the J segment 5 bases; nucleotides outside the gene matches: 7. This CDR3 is CASSGKGLAGGHNEQFF. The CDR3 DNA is TGTGCCAGCAGCGGCAAGGGACTAGCGGGGGGACACAATGAGCAGTTCTTC.

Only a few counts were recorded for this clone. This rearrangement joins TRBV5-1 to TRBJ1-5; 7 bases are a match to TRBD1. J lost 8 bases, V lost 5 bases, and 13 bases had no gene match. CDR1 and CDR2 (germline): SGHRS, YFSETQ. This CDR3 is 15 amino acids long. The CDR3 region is CASSSQPGQQKPQHF. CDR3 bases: TGCGCCAGCAGTTCCCAACCGGGACAGCAAAAGCCCCAGCATTTT.

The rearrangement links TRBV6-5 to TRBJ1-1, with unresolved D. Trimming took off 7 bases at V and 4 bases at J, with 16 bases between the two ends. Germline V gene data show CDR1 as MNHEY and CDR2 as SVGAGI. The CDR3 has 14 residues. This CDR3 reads CASKREQTSTEAFF. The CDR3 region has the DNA TGTGCCAGCAAGAGGGAACAGACGAGCACTGAAGCTTTCTTT.

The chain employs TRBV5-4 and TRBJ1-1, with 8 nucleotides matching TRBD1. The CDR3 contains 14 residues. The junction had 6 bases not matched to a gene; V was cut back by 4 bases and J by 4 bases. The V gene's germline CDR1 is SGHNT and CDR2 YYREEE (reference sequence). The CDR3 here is CASSVTGGFTEAFF. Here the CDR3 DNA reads TGTGCCAGCAGCGTTACAGGGGGTTTCACTGAAGCTTTCTTT.